Each of the 5 T cell receptor beta chains below was sequenced from the same sample in a study of cytomegalovirus exposure and HLA in healthy donors. 60 Vbeta and 13 Jbeta primers were used in PCR. This table comes from immunoSEQ multiplex PCR, and its TCRdb copy is limited to in-frame clones, with some not included. The sample lists approximately 150,000 clones; roughly 79% were seen once. Sequencing input: PBMCs. Receptors originate from a woman aged 40 to 50 in good health and CMV-seronegative.

The CDR3 DNA reads TGTGCCACACAGGGGATAGGAGGCTACAATGAGCAGTTCTTC. As protein: CATQGIGGYNEQFF. The V and J genes are TRBV19 and TRBJ2-1, with TRBD1 matching 7 bases. Per germline, CDR1 LNHDA and CDR2 SQIVND (reference sequence). J was trimmed by 3 bases and V by 10 bases; bases with no gene match: 9. The CDR3 has 14 residues. The full variable domain, completed using reference TRBV19 and TRBJ2-1, is DGGITQSPKYLFRKEGQNVTLSCEQNLNHDAMYWYRQDPGQGLRLIYYSQIVNDFQKGDIAEGYSVSREKKESFPLTVTSAQKNPTAFYLCATQGIGGYNEQFFGPGTRLTVL.

In nucleotides, the CDR3 is TGTGCCACTCGGGGGAGGGGGGAGCGTTCCTACAATGAGCAGTTCTTC. Its protein product is CATRGRGERSYNEQFF. The chain couples TRBV7-2 to TRBJ2-1; perhaps TRBD2 as D (7 bases). V lost 10 bases and J lost 1, with 20 bases in between. Germline CDR1 and CDR2: SGHTA and FQGNSA. This CDR3 has 16 amino acids.

CDR3 DNA sequence: TGTGCCAGCAGCCTTGGACAGGGGGCCTACAATGAGCAGTTCTTC. Its protein product is CASSLGQGAYNEQFF. V gene TRBV4-2 combines with J gene TRBJ2-1, with TRBD1 matching over 10 bases. The germline V gene has CDR1 LGHNA and CDR2 YNFKEQ. There are 15 residues in the CDR3. Trimming took 4 bases from V and 2 from J; bases not matched to a gene: 2.

The chain joins TRBV10-3 to TRBJ2-3, with TRBD2 matching over 9 bases. Looked up from germline, CDR1 is ENHRY and CDR2 is SYGVKD. This CDR3 has 15 residues. V dropped 4 bases and J dropped 6; count of bases not matched to a gene: 8. CDR3 region: CAISARASGMDTQYF. The DNA of the CDR3 is TGTGCCATCAGTGCTCGGGCTAGCGGGATGGATACGCAGTATTTT.

The rearrangement links TRBV4-2 to TRBJ2-4; the match to TRBD1 covers 7 bases. Germline loops: CDR1 LGHNA, CDR2 YNFKEQ. J was trimmed by 4 bases and V by 1 base; bases with no gene match: 7. The CDR3 covers 16 residues. CDR3 residues: CASSQVPGTDKNIQYF. Written as DNA, the CDR3 is TGTGCCAGCAGCCAAGTACCTGGGACAGATAAAAACATTCAGTACTTC.